This TCR beta chain was sequenced for a study of cytotoxic CD8 clonotypes in ibrutinib-treated CLL. Study-level results: Starting clonality was above that of age-matched healthy donors and tracked circulating CD8+ T-cell counts.

This table comes from immunoSEQ multiplex PCR, and its TCRdb copy is limited to in-frame clones, with some not included. The sample contains tens of thousands of clones, roughly 80% of which appear only once. Germline CDR1 reads MRHNA; CDR2 reads SNTAGT. There are 10 residues in the CDR3. The ends were cut back, 6 bases at V and 8 bases at J, with 7 bases in the middle. This clone was detected only once. Antigen specificity is unknown. This chain links TRBV6-4 with TRBJ1-1; D is ambiguous. This receptor was obtained from a human donor with chronic lymphocytic leukemia. This specimen consisted of PBMCs, obtained after 24 months of ibrutinib treatment. CDR3 protein: CASSRHEAFF. CDR3 DNA sequence: TGTGCCAGCAGCAGACACGAAGCTTTCTTT.